The T cell receptor beta chain described here comes from a study of blood T cell repertoires in COVID-19. Study in general: T cells, B-cell-depleted T cells, or PBMCs supplied cDNA or gDNA.

How the authors handled the data: Estimated nucleated cell counts came from reference gene primer amplification. The table came from immunoSEQ multiplex PCR; TCRdb's copy has only in-frame clones and leaves some out. D and trimming come from the DNA, and the V and J calls and clone size come from that table. The table records about 200,000 clones, about 88% of them present only once. V was trimmed by 0 bases and J by 7 bases, leaving 15 bases between them. Germline V gene data show CDR1 as MGHRA and CDR2 as YSYEKL. The CDR3 runs 15 residues. The chain combines TRBV4-1 with TRBJ2-5; TRBD2 is a possible D gene (6 bases). This sequence originates from a woman aged 40 to 49 who had recovered from COVID-19. The sequenced sample consisted of peripheral blood. The CDR3 spells CASSQDRREMGTQYF. CDR3 bases: TGCGCCAGCAGCCAAGATCGACGGGAGATGGGGACCCAGTACTTC.